This is a list of T cell receptor beta chains from one sample in a study of T cell repertoires in cytomegalovirus infection. Using its own MiXCR run on the reads, TCRdb lists one record per CDR3 protein. The sample gives around 190,000 distinct CDR3 sequences, around an eighth of which show up once; roughly 27% is in the top ten. Sequenced sample: PBMCs. The receptor source for this set is a human donor in good health (CMV status not recorded). Some clones in this sample may be carry-over from other donors' samples. The CDR3 runs from the conserved cysteine through the conserved F or W. The order of the fields is J gene, V gene, clone size, D gene, CDR3 DNA, CDR3 protein. The D gene is left open where the match is weak. Part of the rows lack a size; the others show once, few, many or a class for expanded clones.

>TRBJ1-3|TRBV7-9|few|NA
TGTGCCAGCAGCTTCTACTCTCCCGACTCTGGAAACACCATATATTTT
CASSFYSPDSGNTIYF
>TRBJ2-7|TRBV11-2|NA|TRBD1
TGTGCCAGCAGCACAACAGGGGACTCCTACGAGCAGTACTTC
CASSTTGDSYEQYF
>TRBJ2-3|TRBV14|few|NA
TGTGCCAGCAGCCAAGATGGGGTTGATACGCAGTATTTT
CASSQDGVDTQYF
>TRBJ1-5|TRBV7-2|many|NA
TGTGCCAGCAGCAACGGACCGGGTCAGCCCCAGCATTTT
CASSNGPGQPQHF
>TRBJ2-1|TRBV5-1|few|TRBD2
TGCGCCAGCAGCACTAGCGGGAGGGGCAATGAGCAGTTCTTC
CASSTSGRGNEQFF
>TRBJ1-2|TRBV29-1|few|TRBD1
TGCAGCGTTGATGGTACAGGGGGCGAATGGCTCAAAGCTAACTATGGCTACACCTTC
CSVDGTGGEWLKANYGYTF
>TRBJ2-7|TRBV24-1|NA|TRBD1
TGTGCCACCAGTGATAACAGGGGCCACGAGCAGTACTTC
CATSDNRGHEQYF
>TRBJ2-1|TRBV6-2/TRBV6-3|many|NA
TGTGCCAGCACCCGTGGGGCGGGCTATGAGCAGTTCTTC
CASTRGAGYEQFF
>TRBJ1-1|TRBV19|NA|NA
TGTGCCAGTAGTATAGACGACCGAGTAGAGGGGAACACTGAAGCTTTCTTT
CASSIDDRVEGNTEAFF
>TRBJ2-1|TRBV12-3/TRBV12-4|NA|NA
TGTGCCAGCAGTCTGAGTAGAGACCCGGAGCAGTTCTTC
CASSLSRDPEQFF
>TRBJ1-5|TRBV6-1|once|TRBD1
TGTGCCAGCAGTGGATTTCTCGGGACAGATAGCAATCAGCCCCAGCATTTT
CASSGFLGTDSNQPQHF
>TRBJ1-5|TRBV28|many|NA
TGTGCCAGCAGCTCCTCTGGGCTTGAACAGGGTTTTTATCAGCCCCAGCATTTT
CASSSSGLEQGFYQPQHF
>TRBJ1-1|TRBV29-1|few|TRBD1
TGCAGCGTTTCGACAGGGTCCCCCACTGAAGCTTTCTTT
CSVSTGSPTEAFF
>TRBJ2-7|TRBV7-2|many|TRBD1
TGTGCCAGCAGCCCTCCGTCTTACAGGGGGACCTACGAGCAGTACTTC
CASSPPSYRGTYEQYF
>TRBJ2-3|TRBV29-1|many|NA
TGCAGCGTCGTAGGTAGCACAGATACGCAGTATTTT
CSVVGSTDTQYF
>TRBJ2-5|TRBV4-1|many|NA
TGCGCCAGCAGCCAAGTCGGGACTTCGCAAGAGACCCAGTACTTC
CASSQVGTSQETQYF
>TRBJ1-5|TRBV28|many|TRBD1
TGTGCCAGCATCCCCCAGGGGGCAGGACAGCCCCAGCATTTT
CASIPQGAGQPQHF
>TRBJ1-2|TRBV7-2|many|TRBD1
TGTGCCAGCAGCGAGGACAGGTTCTATGGCTACACCTTC
CASSEDRFYGYTF
>TRBJ1-3|TRBV13|NA|NA
TGTGCCAGCAGCCGAGGACCAGCGACCCACAGTGGAAACACCATATATTTT
CASSRGPATHSGNTIYF
>TRBJ2-3|TRBV6-2/TRBV6-3|few|TRBD1
TGTGCCAGCAGTCGCGACAGGGGAAAAGGGATGGGCACAGATACGCAGTATTTT
CASSRDRGKGMGTDTQYF
>TRBJ1-3|TRBV7-9|many|NA
TGTGCCAGCAGCTTAGTGAACAGAGGAAACACCATATATTTT
CASSLVNRGNTIYF
>TRBJ1-3|TRBV28|many|NA
TGTGCCAGCAGCCGGGCGAGCTCTGGAAACACCATATATTTT
CASSRASSGNTIYF
>TRBJ1-1|TRBV6-2/TRBV6-3|few|TRBD1
TGTGCCAGCAACCCCAACTGGGTACAGGGGGCCGAAGCTTTCTTT
CASNPNWVQGAEAFF
>TRBJ1-1|TRBV6-2/TRBV6-3|few|TRBD1
TGTGCCAGCAGTTATTCCCTCGGGACAGGGGCTGTGGACACTGAAGCTTTCTTT
CASSYSLGTGAVDTEAFF
>TRBJ2-3|TRBV7-9|few|TRBD2
TGTGCCAGCAGCTTAGGTAGCGGGGGGCCAGATACGCAGTATTTT
CASSLGSGGPDTQYF
>TRBJ2-7|TRBV20-1|NA|NA
TGCAGTGCGAGGGGGGGGAAAGCGACTCGCTCCTACGAGCAGTACTTC
CSARGGKATRSYEQYF
>TRBJ2-3|TRBV5-1|few|NA
TGCGCCAGCAGCTTGGAGGGTGCAAACACAGATACGCAGTATTTT
CASSLEGANTDTQYF
>TRBJ2-2|TRBV13|NA|NA
TGTGCCAGCAGCCTCTGGACCGGGAACACCGGGGAGCTGTTTTTT
CASSLWTGNTGELFF
>TRBJ2-5|TRBV10-3|many|NA
TGTGCCATCAGTGAAGGGGGAGAGGGAGAGACCCAGTACTTC
CAISEGGEGETQYF
>TRBJ2-7|TRBV7-2|many|TRBD2
TGTGCCAGCAGCACACTTAACCATCAAACTAGCGGGAGGGCCTACGAGCAGTACTTC
CASSTLNHQTSGRAYEQYF
>TRBJ2-7|TRBV20-1|few|NA
TGCAGTGGTGCGAACGACGAGCAGTACTTC
CSGANDEQYF
>TRBJ2-5|TRBV7-9|NA|TRBD2
TGTGCCAGCAGCTTTTCGGGACTAGCGGGAGGATACCAAGAGACCCAGTACTTC
CASSFSGLAGGYQETQYF